This TCR beta chain comes out of a study of lymphopenia after photon versus proton radiotherapy. Regarding the study as a whole: Proton therapy kept repertoires fairly stable, unlike photons, which gained effector/memory cells. Oligoclonal CD8+ Temra expansion after nadir drove photon patients' diversity drop. A bigger post-nadir fall in TCR diversity correlated inversely with survival time in deceased patients. Better survival with proton therapy was suggested as possible, not demonstrated.

The J segment lost 1 base and the V segment lost 1 base, leaving 1 base of the junction unmatched. CDR1 and CDR2 (germline): SGHAT, FQDESV (reference sequence). The CDR3 extends over 14 amino acids. Repertoires were generated with immunoSEQ multiplex PCR, while TCRdb's copy carries only in-frame clones and drops some. The data contain approximately 170,000 clones, 70% to 90% of them singletons. As to this clone: The antigen remains unidentified.

The sequence came from a man aged 45 to 65 with gastric cancer. Sequenced material: peripheral blood, taken from a patient treated with photon-based radiotherapy. The chain recombines TRBV11-1 with TRBJ2-7; 7 bases fit TRBD2. CDR3 sequence: CASSLVLASYEQYF. The DNA for the CDR3 is TGTGCCAGCAGCTTAGTACTAGCGTCCTACGAGCAGTACTTC. The complete variable domain, with remaining parts taken from reference TRBV11-1 and TRBJ2-7, reads EAEVAQSPRYKITEKSQAVAFWCDPISGHATLYWYRQILGQGPELLVQFQDESVVDDSQLPKDRFSAERLKGVDSTLKIQPAELGDSAMYLCASSLVLASYEQYFGPGTRLTVT.